The present entry profiles one TCR beta chain with its context. Antigen specificity is unknown. The PCR contained 60 Vbeta and 13 Jbeta primers. Method: immunoSEQ multiplex PCR; TCRdb's copy keeps in-frame clones and lacks some. The table shows roughly 200,000 clones, with around 75% occurring only once. This sample was included in a study of cytomegalovirus exposure and HLA in healthy donors. Trimming cost V 5 bases and J 5 bases; bases outside gene matches: 8. CDR3 length: 14 residues. Per the germline V gene, CDR1 is LNHNV and CDR2 is YYDKDF (reference sequence). As for the donors, each was a healthy bone marrow donor. Study results and limitations: Researchers reported in a later analysis that common viral pathogens appeared linked to several top clusters. Among TCR beta chains, those listed as cytomegalovirus-associated numbered over 150. Some V segments, including TRBV6-2 and TRBV6-3, were excluded as indistinguishable.

The sequence was collected from a male donor in good health and CMV-seronegative. The sample was PBMCs. The chain combines TRBV15 with TRBJ2-7; 8 positions match TRBD1. In DNA form, the CDR3 reads TGTGCCACCAGCCCCCGGACAGGGAGCAACGAGCAGTACTTC. Translating it yields CATSPRTGSNEQYF. Variable domain in full (rest from reference TRBV15 and TRBJ2-7): DAMVIQNPRYQVTQFGKPVTLSCSQTLNHNVMYWYQQKSSQAPKLLFHYYDKDFNNEADTPDNFQSRRPNTSFCFLDIRSPGLGDTAMYLCATSPRTGSNEQYFGPGTRLTVT.